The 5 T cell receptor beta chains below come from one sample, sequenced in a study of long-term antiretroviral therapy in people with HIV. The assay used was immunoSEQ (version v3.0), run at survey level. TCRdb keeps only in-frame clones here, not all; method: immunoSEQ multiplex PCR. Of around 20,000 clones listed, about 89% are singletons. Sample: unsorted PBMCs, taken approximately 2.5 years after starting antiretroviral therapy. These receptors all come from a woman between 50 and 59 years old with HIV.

CDR3 DNA: TGCAGTGCTAGTTACACTGAAGCTTTCTTT. It codes for CSASYTEAFF. This chain connects TRBV20-1 to TRBJ1-1, with D uncertain. Deletions cut 3 bases from V and 3 bases from J, with 2 bases between. This CDR3 has 10 amino acids. Germline CDR1 DFQATT, CDR2 SNEGSKA (reference sequence).

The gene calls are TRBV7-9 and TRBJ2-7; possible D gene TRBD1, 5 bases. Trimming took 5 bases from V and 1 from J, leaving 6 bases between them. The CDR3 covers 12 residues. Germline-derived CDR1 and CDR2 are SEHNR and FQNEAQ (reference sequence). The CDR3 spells CASSDRSYEQYF. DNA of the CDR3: TGTGCCAGCAGCGACAGATCCTACGAGCAGTACTTC.

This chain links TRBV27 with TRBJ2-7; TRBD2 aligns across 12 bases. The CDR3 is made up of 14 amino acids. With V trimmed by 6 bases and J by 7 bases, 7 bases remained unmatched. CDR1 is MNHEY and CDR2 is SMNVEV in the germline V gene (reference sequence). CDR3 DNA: TGTGCCAGCAGCCACGGGACTAGCGGGCCTGAGCAGTACTTC. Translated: CASSHGTSGPEQYF.

CDR3 region: CASSKRAGGDYSGNTIYF. The CDR3 region has the DNA TGTGCCAGCAGCAAAAGGGCTGGGGGGGACTACTCTGGAAACACCATATATTTT. The chain employs TRBV4-2 and TRBJ1-3; maybe TRBD1 (5 bases). This CDR3 comprises 18 residues. Deletions cut 5 bases from V and 0 bases from J, with 20 bases between. Germline-derived CDR1 and CDR2 are LGHNA and YNFKEQ.

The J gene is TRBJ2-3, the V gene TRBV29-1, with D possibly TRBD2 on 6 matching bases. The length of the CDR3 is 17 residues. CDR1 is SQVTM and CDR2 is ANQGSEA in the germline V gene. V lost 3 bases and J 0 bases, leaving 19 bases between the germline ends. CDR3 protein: CSVDYVVDYHSTDTQYF. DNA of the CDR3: TGCAGCGTTGATTACGTGGTGGACTACCATAGCACAGATACGCAGTATTTT.